Shown below are 27 T cell receptor beta chains from a single sample sequenced in a study of quantifying T cell responses using KT2 cells. The overall study: TCR alpha and beta constant-region primers primed reverse transcription of RNA.

The cDNA 3' end received a ligated oligonucleotide with a UMI. An equimolar mix of RC1.1 and RC1.2 primed the beta chain across TRBC1 and TRBC2. A single record per CDR3 protein comes from TCRdb applying MiXCR to the UMI-ligation and nested PCR reads. The sample carries tens of thousands of distinct CDR3 sequences, approximately 13% recorded once. Sequenced material: PBMCs spiked with cells of the T cell clone KT2. The receptor source for this set is a human donor.

The V and J genes are TRBV12-3 or TRBV12-4 and TRBJ1-1; 8 positions agree with TRBD1. The CDR3 has 14 amino acids. Trimming took 3 bases from V and 3 from J; bases not matched to a gene: 3. The CDR3 coding sequence is TGTGCCAGCAGTTTCCAGGGGGCTCACACTGAAGCTTTCTTT. Translating it yields CASSFQGAHTEAFF.

The table lists this clonotype with a few counts. The chain has TRBV7-9 and TRBJ2-1; a possible D gene is TRBD2 (5 bases). Trimming cost V 3 bases and J 4 bases, with 7 bases left between them. CDR1 is SEHNR, CDR2 FQNEAQ, per germline (reference sequence). The CDR3 is made up of 13 amino acids. The CDR3 sequence: CASSFTGYNEQFF. DNA of the CDR3: TGTGCCAGCAGCTTTACGGGATACAATGAGCAGTTCTTC. Variable domain in full (rest from reference TRBV7-9 and TRBJ2-1): DTGVSQNPRHKITKRGQNVTFRCDPISEHNRLYWYRQTLGQGPEFLTYFQNEAQLEKSRLLSDRFSAERPKGSFSTLEIQRTEQGDSAMYLCASSFTGYNEQFFGPGTRLTVL.

This clonotype was detected only a few times. No DNA is shown, since the ends of the CDR3 on it are uncertain; the CDR3 is the one TCRdb lists. The V call is TRBV12-3 or TRBV12-4, the J call TRBJ1-1; TRBD1 is the table's D call, not checked against the DNA. 16 amino acids form the CDR3, both terminal residues included. CDR3 in amino acids: CASSFGPGGALTEAFF.

The chain joins TRBV7-3 to TRBJ2-3; 10 bases are shared with TRBD2. The CDR3 is 16 amino acids. The trim removed 5 bases at V and 10 bases at J, leaving 15 bases unmatched. Germline CDR1 and CDR2: SGHTA and FQGTGA. The CDR3 region is CASSPLPSGSLGAQYF. The CDR3, as DNA: TGTGCCAGCAGCCCTCTCCCTAGCGGGAGCCTCGGGGCGCAGTATTTT.

This clonotype turned up a few times. The chain recombines TRBV12-3 or TRBV12-4 with TRBJ2-5; D remains unclear. The germline V and J ends were trimmed by 3 bases and 5 bases, with 13 bases remaining between them. The CDR3 is 14 residues long. CDR3 nucleotide sequence: TGTGCCAGCAGTTTGTCGAAAGCTGGGGAGACCCAGTACTTC. Its translation: CASSLSKAGETQYF.

The rearrangement joins TRBV30 to TRBJ1-5; D remains unclear. The V end was cut by 0 bases, the J end by 5 bases, with 11 bases between. The CDR3 is 14 residues long. CDR1 GTSNPN and CDR2 SVGIG come from the germline V gene (reference sequence). The CDR3 DNA reads TGTGCCTGGAGTGTAAATTATCGCGATCAGCCCCAGCATTTT. Its translation: CAWSVNYRDQPQHF.

This clonotype was recorded a few times. The CDR3 coding sequence is TGCAGCGTTCTGGGACAAACGGGCACTGAAGCTTTCTTT. Its protein is CSVLGQTGTEAFF. The rearrangement uses TRBV29-1 and TRBJ1-1, with D maybe TRBD1 (6 bases). This CDR3 spans 13 amino acids. Germline lookup yields CDR1 SQVTM and CDR2 ANQGSEA. V was trimmed by 5 bases and J by 4 bases, leaving 14 bases between them. The full variable domain, its missing parts supplied by reference TRBV29-1 and TRBJ1-1, is SAVISQKPSRDICQRGTSLTIQCQVDSQVTMMFWYRQQPGQSLTLIATANQGSEATYESGFVIDKFPISRPNLTFSTLTVSNMSPEDSSIYLCSVLGQTGTEAFFGQGTRLTVV.

This clonotype was seen ten or more times. The rearrangement links TRBV29-1 to TRBJ1-1, with 7 bases aligning to TRBD1. V was pared by 6 bases and J by 2 bases, with 12 bases of the junction left unmatched. Germline V gene data show CDR1 as SQVTM and CDR2 as ANQGSEA. The CDR3 covers 15 residues. The CDR3 loop reads CSVKRTRDSNTEAFF. The CDR3 nucleotides read TGCAGCGTAAAGAGAACCCGGGACAGTAACACTGAAGCTTTCTTT.

V and J are TRBV2 and TRBJ2-2; D not resolved. Trimming pared 7 bases from V and 0 bases from J, leaving 6 bases between. CDR1 and CDR2 from the germline V gene are SNHLY and FYNNEI. The CDR3 has 13 amino acids. CDR3 region: CASKGSNTGELFF. CDR3 bases: TGTGCCAGCAAAGGGTCGAACACCGGGGAGCTGTTTTTT.

This chain connects TRBV5-1 to TRBJ1-1, with D uncertain. The germline gives CDR1 SGHRS, CDR2 YFSETQ. Between the trimmed V and J ends, which lost 0 bases and 4 bases, there was a span of 16 bases. The CDR3 spans 16 residues. The CDR3 spells CASSLGIGVRTTEAFF. In nucleotides, the CDR3 is TGCGCCAGCAGCTTGGGTATTGGGGTTCGGACCACTGAAGCTTTCTTT.

This clonotype was seen at least ten times. This chain joins TRBV3-1 and TRBJ2-3; no clear D. The CDR3 is 15 residues long. The germline V gene encodes CDR1 LGHDT and CDR2 YNNKEL (reference sequence). With 4 bases removed from V and 3 bases from J, the gap between germline ends came to 14 bases. The CDR3 sequence: CASSLYADKTDTQYF. The CDR3 DNA sequence: TGTGCCAGCAGCCTCTACGCCGACAAGACAGATACGCAGTATTTT.

The CDR3 coding sequence is TGTGCCAGCAGCTTATGGATTCGTTCGACAGAAAAACTGTTTTTT. This codes for CASSLWIRSTEKLFF. This chain joins TRBV7-9 and TRBJ1-4; no definite D call. Germline CDR1 SEHNR, CDR2 FQNEAQ (reference sequence). This CDR3 spans 15 amino acids. V dropped 2 bases and J dropped 8 bases, with 15 bases sitting between them. Full variable domain (outside the CDR3, taken from reference TRBV7-9 and TRBJ1-4): DTGVSQNPRHKITKRGQNVTFRCDPISEHNRLYWYRQTLGQGPEFLTYFQNEAQLEKSRLLSDRFSAERPKGSFSTLEIQRTEQGDSAMYLCASSLWIRSTEKLFFGSGTQLSVL.

The gene calls are TRBV2 and TRBJ2-1; possibly TRBD1 for D (6 bases). The CDR3 totals 15 residues. The germline gives CDR1 SNHLY, CDR2 FYNNEI. The V end was cut by 8 bases, the J end by 4 bases, with 18 bases between. Here the CDR3 reads CASGDTRPIYNEQFF. CDR3 coding DNA: TGTGCCAGCGGGGACACCCGTCCCATTTACAATGAGCAGTTCTTC.

This clonotype was found many times. V usage is TRBV5-5 and J usage is TRBJ2-5; D tentatively reads TRBD1 or TRBD2 (5 bases each). Germline CDR1 SGHKS, CDR2 YYEKEE (reference sequence). The CDR3 contains 14 residues. Trimming took 0 bases from V and 5 from J, leaving 11 bases between them. The CDR3: CASSLGGMKETQYF. The CDR3 DNA sequence: TGTGCCAGCAGCTTGGGGGGGATGAAGGAGACCCAGTACTTC.

The chain joins TRBV30 to TRBJ1-2, with 7 bases aligning to TRBD1. V was clipped by 8 bases and J by 6 bases; unmatched bases: 6. Germline V gene lookup returns CDR1 GTSNPN and CDR2 SVGIG (reference sequence). The CDR3 length is 11 residues. The CDR3 sequence is CANTRGDGYTF. The CDR3 DNA follows: TGTGCCAATACCAGGGGGGATGGCTACACCTTC.

At least ten counts were recorded for this clonotype. This chain uses TRBV7-9 with TRBJ2-1; no definite D call. Germline V CDR1 and CDR2: SEHNR, FQNEAQ (reference sequence). The CDR3 runs 11 residues. Trimming cost V 6 bases and J 8 bases, with 8 bases left between them. The CDR3 protein is CASSRSDEQFF. The CDR3 bases are TGTGCCAGCAGTAGGAGCGATGAGCAGTTCTTC. The full variable domain, its missing parts supplied by reference TRBV7-9 and TRBJ2-1, is DTGVSQNPRHKITKRGQNVTFRCDPISEHNRLYWYRQTLGQGPEFLTYFQNEAQLEKSRLLSDRFSAERPKGSFSTLEIQRTEQGDSAMYLCASSRSDEQFFGPGTRLTVL.

This clonotype turned up a few times. The chain carries TRBV5-1 and TRBJ1-1; TRBD1 might be the D (6 bases). CDR3 length: 14 residues. The V end lost 6 bases, the J end lost 7 bases, and 19 bases lay between the germline ends. Germline V CDR1 and CDR2: SGHRS, YFSETQ. The DNA of the CDR3 is TGCGCCAGCACCGATTCAGCGGGGGCCGATGAAGCTTTCTTT. It codes for CASTDSAGADEAFF.

In its sample, this clonotype was seen many times. The chain joins TRBV7-6 to TRBJ2-1; a weak D match, TRBD1 (7 bases). Germline CDR1 and CDR2: SGHVS and FNYEAQ. The CDR3 totals 15 residues. Trimming took 5 bases from V and 8 from J, leaving 19 bases between them. The CDR3 reads CASSRRGDRLDEQFF. The CDR3 bases are TGTGCCAGCAGCCGCAGGGGGGACCGGTTGGATGAGCAGTTCTTC. The whole variable domain, filled in from reference TRBV7-6 and TRBJ2-1, reads GAGVSQSPRYKVTKRGQDVALRCDPISGHVSLYWYRQALGQGPEFLTYFNYEAQQDKSGLPNDRFSAERPEGSISTLTIQRTEQRDSAMYRCASSRRGDRLDEQFFGPGTRLTVL.

In its sample, this clonotype was seen a few times. The J gene is TRBJ1-5, the V gene TRBV12-3 or TRBV12-4; D remains unclear. Trimming removed 5 bases from V and 2 bases from J, with 16 bases in between. The CDR3 sequence is 16 residues long. The CDR3 region has the DNA TGTGCCAGCAGTCCGGACGGTTTTGGAGGCAATCAGCCCCAGCATTTT. Its protein is CASSPDGFGGNQPQHF.

This clonotype was counted ten times or more. The chain has TRBV28 and TRBJ1-1; D is undetermined. This CDR3 spans 11 amino acids. In germline, CDR1 is MDHEN, CDR2 SYDVKM. The V end was cut by 3 bases, the J end by 12 bases, with 11 bases between. The CDR3 sequence: CASSFSSATFF. The CDR3 DNA is TGTGCCAGCAGTTTTAGCAGCGCCACTTTCTTT.

There are many counts of this clonotype. The chain is built from TRBV12-3 or TRBV12-4 and TRBJ2-7; 12 bases line up with TRBD2. V lost 5 bases, J lost 3 bases, and 11 bases stayed unmatched. The CDR3 consists of 17 residues. The CDR3 sequence: CASSETSGGTTVYEQYF. CDR3 sequence (DNA): TGTGCCAGCAGTGAAACTAGCGGGGGGACAACCGTCTACGAGCAGTACTTC.

This clonotype has a count of ten or more. This chain connects TRBV11-2 to TRBJ1-1; D remains unclear. The CDR3 has 13 residues. CDR1 and CDR2 (germline): SGHAT, FQNNGV. Trimming left V 0 bases short and J 1 base short, with 3 bases between. CDR3 bases: TGTGCCAGCAGCTTAGAGAGGAACACTGAAGCTTTCTTT. Its translation: CASSLERNTEAFF.

V gene TRBV2 combines with J gene TRBJ1-4; 9 bases align to TRBD1. J gave up 4 bases and V 1 base, and 1 base lay outside the gene matches. Germline lookup yields CDR1 SNHLY and CDR2 FYNNEI. The CDR3 sequence is 15 residues long. CDR3 in amino acids: CASSEVDRGNEKLFF. In DNA, the CDR3 is TGTGCCAGCAGTGAAGTGGACAGGGGTAATGAAAAACTGTTTTTT.

This chain uses TRBV27 with TRBJ1-2; 8 bases line up with TRBD1. V lost 4 bases, J lost 6 bases, and 10 bases stayed unmatched. This CDR3 has 15 amino acids. Looked up from germline, CDR1 is MNHEY and CDR2 is SMNVEV (reference sequence). The CDR3 here is CASSSGDRPRDGYTF. DNA of the CDR3: TGTGCCAGCAGTTCCGGGGACAGGCCCCGGGATGGCTACACCTTC.

The V gene is TRBV25-1, the J gene TRBJ2-3; 9 bases line up with TRBD2. The ends lost 4 bases at V and 0 bases at J; junction bases unmatched: 8. The CDR3 totals 17 residues. Germline CDR1 and CDR2: MGHDK and SYGVNS. The CDR3: CASSAHGLAPSTDTQYF. The CDR3 nucleotides read TGTGCCAGCAGTGCCCACGGACTAGCGCCGAGCACAGATACGCAGTATTTT.

This clonotype has at least ten counts. V gene TRBV10-3 combines with J gene TRBJ2-7; 10 bases fit TRBD1. J lost 2 bases, V lost 11 bases, and 6 bases had no gene match. CDR1 and CDR2 from the germline V gene are ENHRY and SYGVKD. The CDR3 is made up of 13 amino acids. The CDR3 DNA sequence: TGTGCCGTACGGGGACAGGGGACCTACGAGCAGTACTTC. Its translation: CAVRGQGTYEQYF.

In this sample, this clonotype turned up a few times. The CDR3 DNA follows: TGTGCCAGCAGCCAAGGTGGACAGGGGGTATACGACGAGCAGTACTTC. This encodes CASSQGGQGVYDEQYF. This sequence joins TRBV14 and TRBJ2-7; 10 bases line up with TRBD1. The CDR3 is made up of 16 amino acids. Per the germline V gene, CDR1 is SGHDN and CDR2 is FVKESK. V trimming: 1 base; J trimming: 5 bases; junction bases outside the gene matches: 8.